The 10 T cell receptor beta chains below all came from one sample that was sequenced in a study of beta chain features in type 1 diabetes. The investigators reverse transcribed all of the isolated RNA, so they sequenced expressed TCRB transcripts. This table comes from immunoSEQ multiplex PCR, and its TCRdb copy is limited to in-frame clones, with some not included. The table shows about 360,000 clones, with around 12% occurring only once. Sequencing used naive CD4+ T cells from blood. Receptors were obtained from a young man in good health.

V and J are TRBV5-4 and TRBJ1-5; 7 bases agree with TRBD1. The germline gives CDR1 SGHNT, CDR2 YYREEE (reference sequence). With V trimmed by 3 bases and J by 0 bases, 3 bases remained unmatched. The CDR3 contains 15 residues. The CDR3 DNA is TGTGCCAGCAGCTCCGGGACAGATAGCAATCAGCCCCAGCATTTT. Its translation is CASSSGTDSNQPQHF. The variable domain in full, with the rest retrieved from reference TRBV5-4 and TRBJ1-5, is ETGVTQSPTHLIKTRGQQVTLRCSSQSGHNTVSWYQQALGQGPQFIFQYYREEENGRGNFPPRFSGLQFPNYSSELNVNALELDDSALYLCASSSGTDSNQPQHFGDGTRLSIL.

This chain links TRBV18 with TRBJ2-7, with D possibly TRBD2 on 6 matching bases. Deletions cut 3 bases from V and 0 bases from J, with 15 bases between. The CDR3 consists of 16 residues. The germline CDR1 and CDR2 sequences are KGHSH and LQKENI. The CDR3 DNA reads as TGTGCCAGCTCACCTCGGGACTTGGGTCCCTCCTACGAGCAGTACTTC. This gives the protein CASSPRDLGPSYEQYF.

In its sample, this clone was seen a few times. The CDR3 region has the DNA TGTGCCAGCAGTGCCGCAAGACAGGCCGGCACTGAAGCTTTCTTT. Translated, it gives CASSAARQAGTEAFF. This chain joins TRBV6-5 and TRBJ1-1; D is possibly TRBD1 (6 bases). Germline V CDR1 and CDR2: MNHEY, SVGAGI. The CDR3 is 15 amino acids. V shed 5 bases and J shed 4 bases, with 17 bases lying between them.

The sample holds a few counts of this clone. V usage is TRBV5-4 and J usage is TRBJ2-3, with 8 bases lining up with TRBD1. The CDR3 is 15 residues long. Trimming cost V 4 bases and J 4 bases; bases outside gene matches: 8. Germline V gives CDR1 SGHNT, CDR2 YYREEE (reference sequence). CDR3 loop: CASSPPGQAADTQYF. The CDR3 DNA sequence: TGTGCCAGCAGCCCCCCGGGACAGGCAGCAGATACGCAGTATTTT.

V usage is TRBV27 and J usage is TRBJ1-2; 9 positions agree with TRBD1. The CDR3 covers 14 residues. The germline V gene has CDR1 MNHEY and CDR2 SMNVEV (reference sequence). Germline trimming cut 5 bases from V and 6 bases from J; bases unmatched to any gene: 7. Here the CDR3 DNA reads TGTGCCAGCAGTCCAACAGGGGGCGTTCATGGCTACACCTTC. It yields the protein CASSPTGGVHGYTF.

The rearrangement uses TRBV10-3 and TRBJ2-1, with 10 bases fitting TRBD2. Germline CDR1 and CDR2: ENHRY and SYGVKD. There are 11 residues in the CDR3. Trimming took 11 bases from V and 8 from J; bases not matched to a gene: 3. CDR3 nucleotides: TGTGCCGCTAGCGGGGGTGATGAGCAGTTCTTC. This gives the protein CAASGGDEQFF.

This clone showed up just a few times. The J gene is TRBJ2-2, the V gene TRBV7-2; 16 bases match TRBD2. Per the germline V gene, CDR1 is SGHTA and CDR2 is FQGNSA. The CDR3 contains 19 residues. J lost 0 bases, V lost 2 bases, and 3 bases had no gene match. The CDR3 spells CASSLSGTSGGANTGELFF. The CDR3 DNA sequence: TGTGCCAGCAGCTTATCCGGGACTAGCGGGGGGGCGAACACCGGGGAGCTGTTTTTT.

This clone appeared a few times. This chain links TRBV7-2 with TRBJ2-5; 13 bases align to TRBD2. This CDR3 has 16 residues. Germline lookup yields CDR1 SGHTA and CDR2 FQGNSA. With V trimmed by 4 bases and J by 2 bases, 4 bases remained unmatched. The CDR3 sequence: CASSSGTSGVQETQYF. The CDR3 DNA reads as TGTGCCAGCAGCTCCGGGACTAGCGGGGTGCAAGAGACCCAGTACTTC.

This clone turned up a few times. The chain employs TRBV28 and TRBJ2-1; D is unclear. The CDR3 has 14 residues. Between the trimmed V and J ends, which lost 9 bases and 4 bases, there was a span of 16 bases. Per the germline V gene, CDR1 is MDHEN and CDR2 is SYDVKM. The CDR3 DNA reads as TGTGCCAGTACCGTTTCTACCAAATACAATGAGCAGTTCTTC. It encodes CASTVSTKYNEQFF.

This clone showed up just a few times. The CDR3 region has the DNA TGTGCCAGCAGCTTAGGTCGGGTGGGCAGGGGGATCCCTGAAGCTTTCTTT. It translates to CASSLGRVGRGIPEAFF. The chain recombines TRBV7-2 with TRBJ1-1, with TRBD1 identical over 7 bases. Trimming took 1 base from V and 6 from J; bases not matched to a gene: 14. The CDR3 runs 17 residues. Germline CDR1 is SGHTA and CDR2 is FQGNSA.